This entry features one T cell receptor (beta chain) sequence. The data are from a study of OX40 agonist ivuxolimab in advanced cancers. The CDR3 totals 14 residues. V shed 1 base and J shed 4 bases, with 11 bases lying between them. Per the germline V gene, CDR1 is SGDLS and CDR2 is YYNGEE. Assay: immunoSEQ multiplex PCR; the TCRdb copy retains only in-frame clones and omits some. The sample yields about 89,000 clones, more than 70% seen once. This rearrangement joins TRBV9 to TRBJ1-2; D might be TRBD1 (6 bases). The sequencing used CD4+ or CD8+ T cells sorted from blood, collected in a trial of the OX40 agonist ivuxolimab. The sequence was obtained from an adult with an advanced solid tumor such as melanoma, head and neck, liver or kidney cancer. CDR3 loop: CASSVPGAIYGYTF. The DNA for the CDR3 is TGTGCCAGCAGCGTACCAGGGGCGATCTATGGCTACACCTTC.